The clone carrying this T cell receptor (beta chain) has just one count. Its specificity is not known. From germline, CDR1 is SEHNR and CDR2 FQNEAQ (reference sequence). V shed 4 bases, J shed 7 bases, and the junction held 5 bases outside the gene matches. The CDR3 length is 15 residues. CD4+CD127+ cells were sorted as the conventional CD4 T cells. The record originates from a study of B cell selection in AIRE deficiency. The method was immunoSEQ multiplex PCR; TCRdb's version includes in-frame clones alone and lacks a portion of them. The data show 20,000 to 25,000 clones, roughly 97% seen once. Whole-study findings and limits: Shorter CDR3s marked shared Treg sequences, biased toward few non-templated insertions. Around a third of healthy-donor shared Treg TCRbeta sequences appeared in patient Tconv cells.

The sequence came from a human donor with AIRE deficiency. V usage is TRBV7-9 and J usage is TRBJ2-1; 12 nucleotides line up with TRBD1. Input material: conventional CD4+ T cells sorted from PBMCs. DNA of the CDR3: TGTGCCAGCAGCTCGGGACAGGGGGCGAGAAATGAGCAGTTCTTC. Residues: CASSSGQGARNEQFF.